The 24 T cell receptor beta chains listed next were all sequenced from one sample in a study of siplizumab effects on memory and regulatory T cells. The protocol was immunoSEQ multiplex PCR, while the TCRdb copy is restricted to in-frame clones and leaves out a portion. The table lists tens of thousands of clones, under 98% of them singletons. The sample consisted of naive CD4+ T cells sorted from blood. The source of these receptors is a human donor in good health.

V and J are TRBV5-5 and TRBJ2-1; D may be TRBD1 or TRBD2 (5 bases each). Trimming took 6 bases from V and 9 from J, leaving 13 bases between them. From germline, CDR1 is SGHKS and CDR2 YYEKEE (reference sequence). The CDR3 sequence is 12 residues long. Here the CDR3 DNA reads TGTGCCAGCACTGGGGGTAGGGGTGAGCAGTTCTTC. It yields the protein CASTGGRGEQFF.

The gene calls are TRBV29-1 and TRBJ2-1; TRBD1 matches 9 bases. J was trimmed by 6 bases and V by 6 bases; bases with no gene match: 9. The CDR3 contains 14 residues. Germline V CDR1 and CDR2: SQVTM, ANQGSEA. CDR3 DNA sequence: TGCAGCGTGCTGGACAGGGGTTCGTTCAATGAGCAGTTCTTC. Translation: CSVLDRGSFNEQFF.

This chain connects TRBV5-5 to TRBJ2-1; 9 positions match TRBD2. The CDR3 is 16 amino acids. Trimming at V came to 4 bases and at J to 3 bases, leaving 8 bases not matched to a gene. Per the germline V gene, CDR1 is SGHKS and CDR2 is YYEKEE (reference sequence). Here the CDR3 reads CASSPSLAGSYNEQFF. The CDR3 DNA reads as TGTGCCAGCAGCCCATCACTAGCGGGTAGCTACAATGAGCAGTTCTTC.

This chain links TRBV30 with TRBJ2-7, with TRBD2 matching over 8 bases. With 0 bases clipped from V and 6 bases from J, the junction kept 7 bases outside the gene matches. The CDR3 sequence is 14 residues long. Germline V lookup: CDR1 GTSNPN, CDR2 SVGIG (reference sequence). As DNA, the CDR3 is TGTGCCTGGAGTGTAGCGGGAGACCTCGGCGAGCAGTACTTC. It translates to CAWSVAGDLGEQYF. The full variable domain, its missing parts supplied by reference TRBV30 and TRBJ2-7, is SQTIHQWPATLVQPVGSPLSLECTVEGTSNPNLYWYRQAAGRGLQLLFYSVGIGQISSEVPQNLSASRPQDRQFILSSKKLLLSDSGFYLCAWSVAGDLGEQYFGPGTRLTVT.

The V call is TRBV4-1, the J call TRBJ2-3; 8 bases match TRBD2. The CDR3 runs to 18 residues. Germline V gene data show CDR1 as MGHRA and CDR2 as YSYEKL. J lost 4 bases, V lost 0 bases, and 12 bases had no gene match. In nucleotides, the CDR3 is TGCGCCAGCAGCCAAGAAAGGTTGAGCGGGAGAACCCCAGATACGCAGTATTTT. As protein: CASSQERLSGRTPDTQYF.

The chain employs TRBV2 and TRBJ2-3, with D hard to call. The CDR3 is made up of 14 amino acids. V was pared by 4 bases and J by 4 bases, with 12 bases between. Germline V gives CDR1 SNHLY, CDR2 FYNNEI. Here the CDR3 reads CASSVGRDADTQYF. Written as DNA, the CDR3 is TGTGCCAGCAGTGTAGGAAGGGATGCAGATACGCAGTATTTT.

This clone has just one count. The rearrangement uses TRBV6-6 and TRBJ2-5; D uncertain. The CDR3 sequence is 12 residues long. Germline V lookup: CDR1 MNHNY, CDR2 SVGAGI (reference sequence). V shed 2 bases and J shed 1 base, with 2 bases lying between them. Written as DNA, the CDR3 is TGTGCCAGCAGTTACGGCCAAGAGACCCAGTACTTC. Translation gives CASSYGQETQYF.

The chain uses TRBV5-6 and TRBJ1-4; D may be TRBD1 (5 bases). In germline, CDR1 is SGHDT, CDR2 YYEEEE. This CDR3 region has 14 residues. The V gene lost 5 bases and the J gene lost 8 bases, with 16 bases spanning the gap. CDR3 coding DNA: TGTGCCAGCAGGTTCCGGGGCCGAGGGGAAAAACTGTTTTTT. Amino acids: CASRFRGRGEKLFF.

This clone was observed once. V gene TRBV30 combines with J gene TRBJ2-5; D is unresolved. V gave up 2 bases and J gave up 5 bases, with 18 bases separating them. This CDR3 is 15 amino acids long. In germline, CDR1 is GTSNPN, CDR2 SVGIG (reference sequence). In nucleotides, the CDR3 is TGTGCCTGGAGTAAGTGGCGACAACCTTCGGAGACCCAGTACTTC. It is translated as CAWSKWRQPSETQYF.

The CDR3: CSVEMWQGGYTF. In nucleotides, the CDR3 is TGCAGCGTTGAAATGTGGCAGGGTGGTTACACCTTC. The chain has TRBV29-1 and TRBJ1-2; TRBD1 is a possible D gene (5 bases). The germline V gene encodes CDR1 SQVTM and CDR2 ANQGSEA. There are 12 residues in the CDR3. Trimming stripped 2 bases from V and 11 bases from J, with 15 bases between. The variable domain in full, completed from reference TRBV29-1 and TRBJ1-2, reads SAVISQKPSRDICQRGTSLTIQCQVDSQVTMMFWYRQQPGQSLTLIATANQGSEATYESGFVIDKFPISRPNLTFSTLTVSNMSPEDSSIYLCSVEMWQGGYTFGSGTRLTVV.

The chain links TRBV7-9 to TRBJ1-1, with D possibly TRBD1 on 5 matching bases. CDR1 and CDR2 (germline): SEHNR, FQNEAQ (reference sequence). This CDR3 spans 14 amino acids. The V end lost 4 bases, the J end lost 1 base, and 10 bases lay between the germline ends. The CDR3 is CASSSGPPNTEAFF. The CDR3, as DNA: TGTGCCAGCAGCTCGGGACCGCCGAACACTGAAGCTTTCTTT.

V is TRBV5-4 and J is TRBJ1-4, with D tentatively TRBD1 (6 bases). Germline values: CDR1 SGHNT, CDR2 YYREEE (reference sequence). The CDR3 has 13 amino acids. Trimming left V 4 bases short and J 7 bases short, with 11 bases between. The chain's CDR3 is CASSIRDTEKLFF. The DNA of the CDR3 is TGTGCCAGCAGCATTCGGGACACTGAAAAACTGTTTTTT.

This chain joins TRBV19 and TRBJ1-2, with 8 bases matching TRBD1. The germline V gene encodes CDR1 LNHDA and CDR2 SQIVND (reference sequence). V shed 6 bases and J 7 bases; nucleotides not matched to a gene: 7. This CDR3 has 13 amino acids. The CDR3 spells CASRGDRLFGYTF. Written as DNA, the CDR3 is TGTGCCAGTAGGGGGGACAGGTTATTTGGCTACACCTTC. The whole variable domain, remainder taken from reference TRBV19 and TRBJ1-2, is DGGITQSPKYLFRKEGQNVTLSCEQNLNHDAMYWYRQDPGQGLRLIYYSQIVNDFQKGDIAEGYSVSREKKESFPLTVTSAQKNPTAFYLCASRGDRLFGYTFGSGTRLTVV.

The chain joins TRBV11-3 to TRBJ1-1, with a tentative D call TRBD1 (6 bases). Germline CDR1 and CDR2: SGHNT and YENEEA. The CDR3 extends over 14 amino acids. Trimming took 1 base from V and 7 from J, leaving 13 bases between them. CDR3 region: CASSLGQGKGEAFF. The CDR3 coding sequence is TGTGCCAGCAGCTTAGGGCAGGGGAAGGGTGAAGCTTTCTTT.

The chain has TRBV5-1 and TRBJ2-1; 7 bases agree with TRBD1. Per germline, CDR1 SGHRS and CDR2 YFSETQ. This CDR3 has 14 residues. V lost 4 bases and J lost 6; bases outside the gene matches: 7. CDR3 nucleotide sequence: TGCGCCAGCAGCGCTGGACAGGCTGGCAATGAGCAGTTCTTC. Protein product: CASSAGQAGNEQFF.

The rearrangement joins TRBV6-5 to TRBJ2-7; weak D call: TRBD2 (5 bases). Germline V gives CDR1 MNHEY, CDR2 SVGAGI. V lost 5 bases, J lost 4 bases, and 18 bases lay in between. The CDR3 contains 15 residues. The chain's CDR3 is CASSAEAGRSYEQYF. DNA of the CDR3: TGTGCCAGCAGTGCCGAGGCGGGTCGTTCTTACGAGCAGTACTTC.

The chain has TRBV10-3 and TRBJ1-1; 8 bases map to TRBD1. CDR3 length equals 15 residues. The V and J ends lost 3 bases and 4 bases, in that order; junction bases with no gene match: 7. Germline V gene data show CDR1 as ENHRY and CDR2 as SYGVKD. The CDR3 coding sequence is TGTGCCATCAGTGATGTCAGGGGGCATGGCACTGAAGCTTTCTTT. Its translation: CAISDVRGHGTEAFF.

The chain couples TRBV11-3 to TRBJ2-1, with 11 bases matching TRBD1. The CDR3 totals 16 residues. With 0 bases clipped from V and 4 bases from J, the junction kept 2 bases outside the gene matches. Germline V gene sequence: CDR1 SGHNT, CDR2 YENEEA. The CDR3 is CASSLDGTGGYNEQFF. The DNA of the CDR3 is TGTGCCAGCAGCTTAGATGGGACAGGGGGTTACAATGAGCAGTTCTTC. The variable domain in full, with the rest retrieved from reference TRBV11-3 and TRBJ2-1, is EAGVVQSPRYKIIEKKQPVAFWCNPISGHNTLYWYLQNLGQGPELLIRYENEEAVDDSQLPKDRFSAERLKGVDSTLKIQPAELGDSAVYLCASSLDGTGGYNEQFFGPGTRLTVL.

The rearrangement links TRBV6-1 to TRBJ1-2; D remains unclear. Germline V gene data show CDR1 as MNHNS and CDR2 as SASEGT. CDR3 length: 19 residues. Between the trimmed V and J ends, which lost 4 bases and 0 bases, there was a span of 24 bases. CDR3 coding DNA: TGTGCCAGCAGTGTTTATTTGTCCCAGGCGGGGAGTTCTAACTATGGCTACACCTTC. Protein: CASSVYLSQAGSSNYGYTF.

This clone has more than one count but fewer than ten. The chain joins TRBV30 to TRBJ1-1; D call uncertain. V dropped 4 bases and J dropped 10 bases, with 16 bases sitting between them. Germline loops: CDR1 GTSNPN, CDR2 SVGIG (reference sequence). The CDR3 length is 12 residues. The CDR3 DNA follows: TGTGCCTGGAATCAGGCATACCTTGGAGCTTTCTTT. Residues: CAWNQAYLGAFF.

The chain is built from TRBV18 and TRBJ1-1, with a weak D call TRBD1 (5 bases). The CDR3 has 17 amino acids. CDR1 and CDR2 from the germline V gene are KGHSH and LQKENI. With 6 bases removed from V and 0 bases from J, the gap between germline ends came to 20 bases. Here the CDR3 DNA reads TGTGCCAGCTCGCTTGGCCCGCAGGGCTTCATGAACACTGAAGCTTTCTTT. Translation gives CASSLGPQGFMNTEAFF.

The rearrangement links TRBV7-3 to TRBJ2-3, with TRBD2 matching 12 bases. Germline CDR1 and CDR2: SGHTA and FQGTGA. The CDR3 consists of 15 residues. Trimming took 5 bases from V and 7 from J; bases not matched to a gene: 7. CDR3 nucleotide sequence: TGTGCCAGCAGCCCCTCGGGACTAGCGGGCTATACGCAGTATTTT. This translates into CASSPSGLAGYTQYF.

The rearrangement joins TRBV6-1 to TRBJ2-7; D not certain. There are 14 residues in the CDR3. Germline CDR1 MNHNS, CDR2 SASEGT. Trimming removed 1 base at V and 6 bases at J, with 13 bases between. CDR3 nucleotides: TGTGCCAGCAGTGAAGTTCCAGCACGGTTCGAGCAGTACTTC. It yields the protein CASSEVPARFEQYF.

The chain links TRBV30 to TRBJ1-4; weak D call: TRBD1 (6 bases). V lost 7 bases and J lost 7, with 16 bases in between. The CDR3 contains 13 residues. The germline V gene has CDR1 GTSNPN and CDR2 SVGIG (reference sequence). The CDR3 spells CAFLKDRFEKLFF. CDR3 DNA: TGTGCCTTTCTAAAAGACAGGTTTGAAAAACTGTTTTTT.